This T cell receptor (beta chain) derives from a study of human T cells and chemical hapten exposure (dated by TCRdb to 2020 to 2023). For context, the study as a whole: For sensitization, 2% DPC in acetone was applied to a roughly 2 cm by roughly 2 cm area of upper inner arm skin. The patient cohort, mostly female, included alopecia areata with under or over 50% scalp involvement, alopecia totalis and alopecia universalis. For TCR sequencing, blood came from 25 to 35 alopecia patients at anywhere from one to four time points (pre-sensitization, 2, 6 and 24 weeks). Patch testing was done on the upper back using Finn chambers containing 0.01% DPC, and results were scored after 6 days according to International Contact Dermatitis Research Group standards. This study followed changes in the peripheral blood TCR repertoire in vivo during primary and secondary sensitization of alopecia patients to the hapten diphenylcyclopropenone (DPC). Libraries were combined into a pool for sequencing, and differences in TCR yield between samples came mainly from small differences in library volumes within the pool. Blood samples were taken from patients before sensitization (week 0) and then at 2, 6 and about 24 weeks after DPC sensitization. Throughout the study period of about 22 weeks, patients also received therapeutic DPC doses to the scalp every week.

From a lookup of the germline V gene, CDR1 and CDR2 are SQVTM and ANQGSEA. The junction carries 14 bases between V and J, which are trimmed by 4 bases and 8 bases respectively. Reading from cysteine to phenylalanine, the CDR3 counts 13 amino acids. Only the CDR3 portion is preserved as DNA: 39 bases, with reading frame beginning at the first base. About this clonotype itself: Its antigen is unknown. Base qualities are not recorded, but no much larger clone differs from it by a single base.

The time point tag for this specimen amounts to: patch test 3, about 24 weeks after DPC sensitization. The meaning of the sample's treatment or condition label: therapeutic diphenylcyclopropenone sensitization with weekly scalp DPC. At each patch-test visit, blood was drawn before the patch test was applied. Patients were eligible if aged 18 to 70, diagnosed with alopecia and judged suitable for DPC therapy, and pregnant patients were excluded. Total RNA was isolated from unfractionated whole blood collected in Tempus Blood RNA tubes. Libraries were made using RACE. Sequencing was performed on a NextSeq 500. During library preparation, unique molecular identifiers were attached to individual cDNA molecules so that TCRs could be counted in a quantitative, reproducible way. From each blood RNA sample, both TCR alpha and TCR beta chains were sequenced. Concerning the study's data processing: A median of approximately 96,000 TCRs per sample was observed, with a range of roughly 20,000 to 700,000. The Decombinator software suite was used to annotate the V, J and CDR3 of the TCR reads. For the PS versus PT1 abundance plots, all samples were subsampled to the same number of TCRs (28,000). Expanded TCRs were defined as absent before sensitization and observed at least eight times at the 2-week time point. TCRdb applied fastp at Q25 and MiXCR to the public reads, then kept only in-frame beta chains. CDR3 protein sequences are deduplicated, and each keeps its most common genes and DNA. The V and J calls here are based on TCRdb, not the publication. The sample contains 190,000 or so distinct CDR3 sequences, around 25% of them found a single time. The top ten clonotypes cover roughly 2.3% of the sample.

Points the paper makes about the study in general: Patch test score was positively correlated with the number of PT1 expanded TCRs, with significance at thresholds 8, 16 and 32 but not at 4. Compared with pre-sensitization or healthy control sets, expanded TCRs formed significantly more large CDR3 similarity clusters, which is consistent with antigen-driven responses. Repeated subsampling changed both the strength of the expansion versus patch-test correlation and the threshold at which that correlation became significant. No change with DPC sensitization was found in the number of TCRs above 1 in 1000 frequency, and no evidence of global repertoire structure alterations was found. Alopecia, a presumed autoimmune disease, was present in all patients, so the immune response of the patients might differ from that of healthy individuals.

This chain joins TRBV29-1 to TRBJ1-4; a tentative D match to TRBD1 spans 6 bases. This TCR was sampled from a woman in her thirties or forties with alopecia areata. Some clones in this sample may be carry-over from other donors' samples. The source material was whole blood, sampled in connection with sensitization to the hapten diphenylcyclopropenone (DPC). The bases read TGCAGCGTTGGGGGACATAAGGGGGAAAAACTGTTTTTT. It encodes CSVGGHKGEKLFF.